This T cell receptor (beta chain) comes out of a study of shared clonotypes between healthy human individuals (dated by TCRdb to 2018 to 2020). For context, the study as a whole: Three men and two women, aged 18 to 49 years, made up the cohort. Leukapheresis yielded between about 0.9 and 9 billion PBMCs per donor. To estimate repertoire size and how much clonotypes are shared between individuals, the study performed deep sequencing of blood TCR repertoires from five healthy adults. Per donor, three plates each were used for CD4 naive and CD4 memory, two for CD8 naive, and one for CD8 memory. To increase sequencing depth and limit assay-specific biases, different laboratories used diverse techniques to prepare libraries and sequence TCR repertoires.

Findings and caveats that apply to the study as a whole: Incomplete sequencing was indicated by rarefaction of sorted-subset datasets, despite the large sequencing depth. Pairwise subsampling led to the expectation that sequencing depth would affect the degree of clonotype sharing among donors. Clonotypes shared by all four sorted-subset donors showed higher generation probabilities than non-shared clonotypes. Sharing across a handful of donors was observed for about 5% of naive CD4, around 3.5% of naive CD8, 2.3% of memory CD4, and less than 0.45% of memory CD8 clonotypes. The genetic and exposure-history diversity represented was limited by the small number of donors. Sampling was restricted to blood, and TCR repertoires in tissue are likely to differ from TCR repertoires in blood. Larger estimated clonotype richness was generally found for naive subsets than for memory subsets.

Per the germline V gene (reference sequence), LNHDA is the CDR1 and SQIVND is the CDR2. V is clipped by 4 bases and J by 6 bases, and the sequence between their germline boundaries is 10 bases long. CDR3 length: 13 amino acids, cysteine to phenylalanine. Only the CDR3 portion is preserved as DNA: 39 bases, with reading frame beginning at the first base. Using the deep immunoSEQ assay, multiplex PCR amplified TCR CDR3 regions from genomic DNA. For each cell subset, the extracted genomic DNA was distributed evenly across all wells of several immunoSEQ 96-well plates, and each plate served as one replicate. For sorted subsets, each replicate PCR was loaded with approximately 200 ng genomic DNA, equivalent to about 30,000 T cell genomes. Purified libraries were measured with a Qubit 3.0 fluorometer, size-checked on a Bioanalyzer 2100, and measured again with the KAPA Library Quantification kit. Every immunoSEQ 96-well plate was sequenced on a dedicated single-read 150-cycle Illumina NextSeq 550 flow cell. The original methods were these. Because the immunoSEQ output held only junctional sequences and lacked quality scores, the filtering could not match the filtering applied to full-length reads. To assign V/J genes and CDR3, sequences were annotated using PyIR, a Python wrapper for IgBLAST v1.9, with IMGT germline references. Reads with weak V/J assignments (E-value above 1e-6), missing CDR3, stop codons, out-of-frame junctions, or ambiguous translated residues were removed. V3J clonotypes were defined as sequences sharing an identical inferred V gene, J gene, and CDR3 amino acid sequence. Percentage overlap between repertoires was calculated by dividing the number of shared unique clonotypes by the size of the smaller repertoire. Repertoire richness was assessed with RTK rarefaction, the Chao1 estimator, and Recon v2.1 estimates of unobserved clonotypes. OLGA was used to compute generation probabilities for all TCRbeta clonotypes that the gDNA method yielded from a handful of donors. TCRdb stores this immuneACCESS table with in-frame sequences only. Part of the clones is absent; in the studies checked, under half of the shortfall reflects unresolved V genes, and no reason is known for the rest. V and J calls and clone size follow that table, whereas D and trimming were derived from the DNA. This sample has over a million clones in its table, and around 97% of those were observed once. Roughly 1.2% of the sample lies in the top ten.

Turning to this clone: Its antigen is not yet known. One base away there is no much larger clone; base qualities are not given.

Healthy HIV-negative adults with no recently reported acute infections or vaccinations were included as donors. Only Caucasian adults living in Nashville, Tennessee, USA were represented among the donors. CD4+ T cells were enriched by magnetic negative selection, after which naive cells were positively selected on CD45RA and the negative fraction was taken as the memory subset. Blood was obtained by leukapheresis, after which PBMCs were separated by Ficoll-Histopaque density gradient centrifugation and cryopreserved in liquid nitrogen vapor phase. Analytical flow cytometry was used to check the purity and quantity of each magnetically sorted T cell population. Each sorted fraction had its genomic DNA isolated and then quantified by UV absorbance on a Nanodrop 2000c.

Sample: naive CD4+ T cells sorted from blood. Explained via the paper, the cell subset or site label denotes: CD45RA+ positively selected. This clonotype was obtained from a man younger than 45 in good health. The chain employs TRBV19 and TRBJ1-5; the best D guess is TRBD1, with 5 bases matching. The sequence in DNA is TGTGCCAGTAGTACCAGGGAGGCTCAGCCCCAGCATTTT. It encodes CASSTREAQPQHF. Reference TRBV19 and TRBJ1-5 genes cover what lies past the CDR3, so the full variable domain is DGGITQSPKYLFRKEGQNVTLSCEQNLNHDAMYWYRQDPGQGLRLIYYSQIVNDFQKGDIAEGYSVSREKKESFPLTVTSAQKNPTAFYLCASSTREAQPQHFGDGTRLSIL.